Listed below are T cell receptor beta chains from one sample, sequenced in a study of shared clonotypes between healthy human individuals. Produced via immunoSEQ multiplex PCR; TCRdb's table is partial and in-frame only. The sample includes more than 600,000 clones, about 91% of them seen just once. The sample comprised naive CD8+ T cells sorted from blood. These TCRs come from a man aged 30 to 39 in good health. The CDR3 runs from the conserved cysteine through the conserved F or W. Each record gives: CDR3 length, clone size, V gene, J gene, D gene, CDR3 protein, CDR3 DNA. The D gene is left open where the match is weak. Expanded clones get a size class; other rows say once, few or many, or leave the size out.

cdr3_length: 18
clone_size: NA
v_call: TRBV11-2
j_call: TRBJ2-5
d_call: TRBD2
cdr3_aa: CASSFFPSGGRPQETQYF
cdr3_nt: TGTGCCAGCAGCTTCTTTCCTAGCGGGGGCAGGCCCCAAGAGACCCAGTACTTC

cdr3_length: 14
clone_size: NA
v_call: TRBV6-6
j_call: TRBJ2-7
d_call: TRBD1
cdr3_aa: CASGFDRGRYEQYF
cdr3_nt: TGTGCCAGCGGGTTTGACAGGGGACGCTACGAGCAGTACTTC

cdr3_length: 13
clone_size: NA
v_call: TRBV5-5
j_call: TRBJ2-7
d_call: NA
cdr3_aa: CASSLSLNYEQYF
cdr3_nt: TGTGCCAGCAGCTTGTCACTGAACTACGAGCAGTACTTC

cdr3_length: 15
clone_size: NA
v_call: TRBV5-6
j_call: TRBJ1-5
d_call: NA
cdr3_aa: CASSLLLQKNQPQHF
cdr3_nt: TGTGCCAGCAGCTTGTTATTACAGAAGAATCAGCCCCAGCATTTT

cdr3_length: 16
clone_size: few
v_call: TRBV6-1
j_call: TRBJ1-4
d_call: TRBD1
cdr3_aa: CASSDIIGQGGEKLFF
cdr3_nt: TGTGCCAGCAGTGATATAATAGGACAGGGGGGCGAAAAACTGTTTTTT

cdr3_length: 15
clone_size: NA
v_call: TRBV28
j_call: TRBJ2-7
d_call: NA
cdr3_aa: CASEGGGAVAYEQYF
cdr3_nt: TGTGCCAGTGAGGGTGGGGGGGCAGTTGCCTACGAGCAGTACTTC

cdr3_length: 14
clone_size: NA
v_call: TRBV4-1
j_call: TRBJ2-5
d_call: NA
cdr3_aa: CASSQVTAQETQYF
cdr3_nt: TGCGCCAGCAGCCAAGTGACAGCCCAAGAGACCCAGTACTTC

cdr3_length: 14
clone_size: NA
v_call: TRBV6-5
j_call: TRBJ2-7
d_call: NA
cdr3_aa: CASSLRDTLFEQYF
cdr3_nt: TGTGCCAGCAGTCTTCGGGACACCCTGTTCGAGCAGTACTTC

cdr3_length: 15
clone_size: once
v_call: TRBV7-9
j_call: TRBJ1-2
d_call: TRBD1
cdr3_aa: CASRPPGQGTYGYTF
cdr3_nt: TGTGCCAGCAGGCCTCCGGGACAGGGGACCTATGGCTACACCTTC

cdr3_length: 13
clone_size: NA
v_call: TRBV7-9
j_call: TRBJ2-1
d_call: NA
cdr3_aa: CASSFGGYNEQFF
cdr3_nt: TGTGCCAGCAGCTTCGGGGGTTACAATGAGCAGTTCTTC

cdr3_length: 17
clone_size: NA
v_call: TRBV28
j_call: TRBJ1-5
d_call: NA
cdr3_aa: CASSPRPGTSSNQPQHF
cdr3_nt: TGTGCCAGCAGTCCAAGGCCTGGGACATCCAGCAATCAGCCCCAGCATTTT

cdr3_length: 15
clone_size: NA
v_call: TRBV5-1
j_call: TRBJ2-1
d_call: TRBD2
cdr3_aa: CASWGLAGGHNEQFF
cdr3_nt: TGCGCCAGTTGGGGACTAGCGGGAGGTCACAATGAGCAGTTCTTC

cdr3_length: 15
clone_size: NA
v_call: TRBV5-4
j_call: TRBJ2-1
d_call: TRBD1
cdr3_aa: CASSPGTGVIHEQFF
cdr3_nt: TGTGCCAGCAGCCCGGGGACAGGGGTTATCCATGAGCAGTTCTTC

cdr3_length: 14
clone_size: NA
v_call: TRBV27
j_call: TRBJ2-7
d_call: NA
cdr3_aa: CASSYLGPAYEQYF
cdr3_nt: TGTGCCAGCAGTTATCTGGGACCCGCCTACGAGCAGTACTTC

cdr3_length: 11
clone_size: NA
v_call: TRBV6-5
j_call: TRBJ2-1
d_call: NA
cdr3_aa: CASSHGQEQFF
cdr3_nt: TGTGCCAGCAGCCATGGACAGGAGCAGTTCTTC

cdr3_length: 14
clone_size: NA
v_call: TRBV25-1
j_call: TRBJ2-7
d_call: NA
cdr3_aa: CASSEYSGPDEQYF
cdr3_nt: TGTGCCAGCAGTGAATATTCCGGACCCGACGAGCAGTACTTC

cdr3_length: 11
clone_size: NA
v_call: TRBV13
j_call: TRBJ1-1
d_call: NA
cdr3_aa: CASSIKSEAFF
cdr3_nt: TGTGCCAGCAGCATTAAATCTGAAGCTTTCTTT

cdr3_length: 14
clone_size: NA
v_call: TRBV6-5
j_call: TRBJ2-7
d_call: TRBD1
cdr3_aa: CASSSGGRRGEQYF
cdr3_nt: TGTGCCAGCAGCTCAGGGGGCCGAAGGGGCGAGCAGTACTTC

cdr3_length: 13
clone_size: NA
v_call: TRBV11-3
j_call: TRBJ1-1
d_call: NA
cdr3_aa: CASSLTPNTEAFF
cdr3_nt: TGTGCCAGCAGCTTAACCCCTAACACTGAAGCTTTCTTT

cdr3_length: 15
clone_size: NA
v_call: TRBV5-1
j_call: TRBJ1-2
d_call: NA
cdr3_aa: CASSLRLGGEDGYTF
cdr3_nt: TGCGCCAGCAGCTTGAGATTGGGGGGCGAGGATGGCTACACCTTC

cdr3_length: 15
clone_size: NA
v_call: TRBV27
j_call: TRBJ2-3
d_call: TRBD2
cdr3_aa: CASRWRESVTDTQYF
cdr3_nt: TGTGCCAGCAGATGGCGGGAGTCGGTCACAGATACGCAGTATTTT

cdr3_length: 14
clone_size: NA
v_call: TRBV7-9
j_call: TRBJ1-4
d_call: NA
cdr3_aa: CASSLVGEAEKLFF
cdr3_nt: TGTGCCAGCAGCTTAGTGGGGGAAGCTGAAAAACTGTTTTTT

cdr3_length: 13
clone_size: NA
v_call: TRBV11-2
j_call: TRBJ2-5
d_call: NA
cdr3_aa: CASSLRDGETQYF
cdr3_nt: TGTGCCAGCAGCTTAAGGGACGGGGAGACCCAGTACTTC

cdr3_length: 15
clone_size: NA
v_call: TRBV19
j_call: TRBJ2-7
d_call: TRBD2
cdr3_aa: CASSMVLAGTDEQYF
cdr3_nt: TGTGCCAGTAGTATGGTCCTAGCGGGGACTGACGAGCAGTACTTC

cdr3_length: 13
clone_size: NA
v_call: TRBV19
j_call: TRBJ2-1
d_call: TRBD2
cdr3_aa: CASSLAAYNEQFF
cdr3_nt: TGTGCCAGTAGCCTAGCGGCCTACAATGAGCAGTTCTTC

cdr3_length: 14
clone_size: once
v_call: TRBV2
j_call: TRBJ2-7
d_call: NA
cdr3_aa: CASNGAAETYEQYF
cdr3_nt: TGTGCCAGCAATGGGGCAGCGGAAACCTACGAGCAGTACTTC

cdr3_length: 15
clone_size: NA
v_call: TRBV6-5
j_call: TRBJ1-5
d_call: TRBD1
cdr3_aa: CASSSGQFVMGPQHF
cdr3_nt: TGTGCCAGCAGTTCGGGACAGTTCGTCATGGGGCCCCAGCATTTT

cdr3_length: 17
clone_size: NA
v_call: TRBV7-6
j_call: TRBJ2-3
d_call: NA
cdr3_aa: CASSLERGSGLGDTQYF
cdr3_nt: TGTGCCAGCAGCTTAGAGAGGGGCAGTGGGCTAGGAGATACGCAGTATTTT

cdr3_length: 15
clone_size: NA
v_call: TRBV4-2
j_call: TRBJ1-1
d_call: NA
cdr3_aa: CASSHAAQGNTEAFF
cdr3_nt: TGTGCCAGCAGCCATGCCGCTCAGGGAAACACTGAAGCTTTCTTT

cdr3_length: 15
clone_size: NA
v_call: TRBV9
j_call: TRBJ1-3
d_call: NA
cdr3_aa: CASSVGAGTGNTIYF
cdr3_nt: TGTGCCAGCAGCGTAGGGGCAGGGACTGGAAACACCATATATTTT

cdr3_length: 16
clone_size: NA
v_call: TRBV10-3
j_call: TRBJ2-3
d_call: NA
cdr3_aa: CAISEKGDWATDTQYF
cdr3_nt: TGTGCCATCAGTGAAAAGGGAGACTGGGCCACAGATACGCAGTATTTT

cdr3_length: 13
clone_size: NA
v_call: TRBV15
j_call: TRBJ2-7
d_call: NA
cdr3_aa: CATSAGRNYEQYF
cdr3_nt: TGTGCCACCAGCGCGGGACGGAACTACGAGCAGTACTTC

cdr3_length: 15
clone_size: NA
v_call: TRBV28
j_call: TRBJ2-1
d_call: TRBD2
cdr3_aa: CASSFRTSGINEQFF
cdr3_nt: TGTGCCAGCAGTTTCCGGACTAGCGGGATCAATGAGCAGTTCTTC

cdr3_length: 15
clone_size: NA
v_call: TRBV25-1
j_call: TRBJ2-7
d_call: TRBD1
cdr3_aa: CASSESHRGRGEQYF
cdr3_nt: TGTGCCAGCAGTGAATCTCACAGGGGGCGCGGCGAGCAGTACTTC

cdr3_length: 15
clone_size: NA
v_call: TRBV27
j_call: TRBJ1-5
d_call: TRBD1
cdr3_aa: CASSWGQGVDQPQHF
cdr3_nt: TGTGCCAGCAGTTGGGGACAGGGTGTCGATCAGCCCCAGCATTTT

cdr3_length: 16
clone_size: NA
v_call: TRBV7-8
j_call: TRBJ2-2
d_call: TRBD1
cdr3_aa: CASMERDRGPSGELFF
cdr3_nt: TGTGCCAGCATGGAAAGGGACAGGGGGCCTTCCGGGGAGCTGTTTTTT

cdr3_length: 17
clone_size: NA
v_call: TRBV7-6
j_call: TRBJ2-3
d_call: NA
cdr3_aa: CASSFGQPVVGTDTQYF
cdr3_nt: TGTGCCAGCAGCTTCGGCCAGCCAGTAGTGGGCACAGATACGCAGTATTTT

cdr3_length: 11
clone_size: NA
v_call: TRBV11-2
j_call: TRBJ2-1
d_call: NA
cdr3_aa: CASSLELEQFF
cdr3_nt: TGTGCCAGCAGCTTAGAACTTGAGCAGTTCTTC

cdr3_length: 13
clone_size: once
v_call: TRBV30
j_call: TRBJ2-5
d_call: NA
cdr3_aa: CAWTNSEGVTQYF
cdr3_nt: TGTGCCTGGACTAATTCGGAGGGGGTGACCCAGTACTTC

cdr3_length: 12
clone_size: NA
v_call: TRBV7-9
j_call: TRBJ2-1
d_call: NA
cdr3_aa: CASSLRVGVGFF
cdr3_nt: TGTGCCAGCAGCTTAAGAGTCGGGGTAGGGTTCTTC

cdr3_length: 15
clone_size: NA
v_call: TRBV14
j_call: TRBJ2-5
d_call: NA
cdr3_aa: CASSHSLSTQETQYF
cdr3_nt: TGTGCCAGCAGCCATAGTTTGTCGACCCAAGAGACCCAGTACTTC

cdr3_length: 12
clone_size: NA
v_call: TRBV10-3
j_call: TRBJ2-5
d_call: NA
cdr3_aa: CAISESGETQYF
cdr3_nt: TGTGCCATCAGTGAGTCCGGAGAGACCCAGTACTTC

cdr3_length: 14
clone_size: NA
v_call: TRBV5-1
j_call: TRBJ2-1
d_call: NA
cdr3_aa: CASSLVGENNEQFF
cdr3_nt: TGCGCCAGCAGCTTGGTGGGAGAAAACAATGAGCAGTTCTTC

cdr3_length: 14
clone_size: few
v_call: TRBV6-6
j_call: TRBJ1-2
d_call: TRBD1
cdr3_aa: CASTAGGTAYGYTF
cdr3_nt: TGTGCCAGCACCGCCGGCGGGACAGCCTATGGCTACACCTTC

cdr3_length: 11
clone_size: once
v_call: TRBV28
j_call: TRBJ1-1
d_call: NA
cdr3_aa: CATNTRREAFF
cdr3_nt: TGTGCCACCAACACTCGGAGGGAAGCTTTCTTT

cdr3_length: 12
clone_size: NA
v_call: TRBV7-9
j_call: TRBJ2-7
d_call: NA
cdr3_aa: CASSPRTYEQYF
cdr3_nt: TGTGCCAGCAGCCCCCGGACATACGAGCAGTACTTC

cdr3_length: 18
clone_size: once
v_call: TRBV7-2
j_call: TRBJ2-2
d_call: NA
cdr3_aa: CASSRLAGGRANTGELFF
cdr3_nt: TGTGCCAGCAGCCGCTTGGCCGGCGGCAGGGCAAACACCGGGGAGCTGTTTTTT

cdr3_length: 15
clone_size: NA
v_call: TRBV18
j_call: TRBJ2-5
d_call: TRBD2
cdr3_aa: CASSPGLAAQETQYF
cdr3_nt: TGTGCCAGCTCACCGGGACTAGCGGCCCAAGAGACCCAGTACTTC

cdr3_length: 15
clone_size: NA
v_call: TRBV6-5
j_call: TRBJ2-1
d_call: NA
cdr3_aa: CASSAFLYGTSEQFF
cdr3_nt: TGTGCCAGCAGTGCATTTCTATACGGGACCAGTGAGCAGTTCTTC

cdr3_length: 14
clone_size: NA
v_call: TRBV27
j_call: TRBJ1-4
d_call: NA
cdr3_aa: CASSLLGTDEKLFF
cdr3_nt: TGTGCCAGCAGTTTATTGGGGACTGACGAAAAACTGTTTTTT

cdr3_length: 16
clone_size: once
v_call: TRBV5-1
j_call: TRBJ2-3
d_call: TRBD1
cdr3_aa: CASREIRGQNTDTQYF
cdr3_nt: TGCGCCAGCAGAGAGATCAGGGGGCAGAACACAGATACGCAGTATTTT

cdr3_length: 16
clone_size: NA
v_call: TRBV5-7
j_call: TRBJ2-3
d_call: NA
cdr3_aa: CASSPSRTSSSDTQYF
cdr3_nt: TGTGCCAGCAGCCCCAGCAGGACTTCTTCGTCAGATACGCAGTATTTT

cdr3_length: 16
clone_size: NA
v_call: TRBV7-3
j_call: TRBJ2-7
d_call: NA
cdr3_aa: CASSSTFRGEGYEQYF
cdr3_nt: TGTGCCAGCAGTTCCACCTTTCGGGGAGAGGGTTACGAGCAGTACTTC

cdr3_length: 17
clone_size: NA
v_call: TRBV27
j_call: TRBJ1-1
d_call: NA
cdr3_aa: CASSRGEVMRMNTEAFF
cdr3_nt: TGTGCCAGCAGTCGAGGGGAAGTGATGAGAATGAACACTGAAGCTTTCTTT

cdr3_length: 15
clone_size: NA
v_call: TRBV28
j_call: TRBJ1-3
d_call: TRBD1
cdr3_aa: CASSPQGARGNTIYF
cdr3_nt: TGTGCCAGCAGCCCACAGGGGGCGCGTGGAAACACCATATATTTT

cdr3_length: 15
clone_size: NA
v_call: TRBV27
j_call: TRBJ1-5
d_call: TRBD1
cdr3_aa: CASSPRGRENQPQHF
cdr3_nt: TGTGCCAGCAGCCCCAGGGGGCGCGAAAATCAGCCCCAGCATTTT

cdr3_length: 14
clone_size: many
v_call: TRBV29-1
j_call: TRBJ1-1
d_call: NA
cdr3_aa: CSVDKTGGNTEAFF
cdr3_nt: TGCAGCGTTGATAAGACAGGCGGGAACACTGAAGCTTTCTTT

cdr3_length: 15
clone_size: NA
v_call: TRBV6-5
j_call: TRBJ2-7
d_call: TRBD2
cdr3_aa: CASSPLGGSPYEQYF
cdr3_nt: TGTGCCAGCAGCCCACTGGGGGGGAGTCCCTACGAGCAGTACTTC

cdr3_length: 18
clone_size: NA
v_call: TRBV11-2
j_call: TRBJ2-1
d_call: TRBD2
cdr3_aa: CASSARTSGRAFYNEQFF
cdr3_nt: TGTGCCAGCAGCGCCCGGACTAGCGGGAGGGCCTTCTACAATGAGCAGTTCTTC

cdr3_length: 11
clone_size: once
v_call: TRBV4-2
j_call: TRBJ2-7
d_call: NA
cdr3_aa: CASSQESEQYF
cdr3_nt: TGTGCCAGCAGCCAAGAGTCCGAGCAGTACTTC